This T cell receptor (beta chain) was sequenced for a study of CD8 T cells in Susac syndrome. The authors reverse transcribed about 0.5 to 1 ug RNA with random hexamers. The CDR3 of TCR beta was amplified by immunoSEQ multiplex PCR across 54 Vbeta and 13 Jbeta. TCRdb reanalysed the immunoSEQ multiplex PCR reads using MiXCR and keeps one entry per CDR3 protein. This table has some 130,000 distinct CDR3 sequences, about 90% appearing once. The V gene's germline CDR1 is LNHDA and CDR2 SQIVND (reference sequence). V was shortened by 6 bases and J by 0 bases, with 11 bases between the two germline ends. The CDR3 is 14 residues long.

The chain carries TRBV19 and TRBJ1-1; D is perhaps TRBD1 (5 bases). The sample taken for sequencing was CD8+ T cells from PBMCs. This sequence was found in a human donor with multiple sclerosis. The CDR3: CASSATALNTEAFF. For the CDR3, the DNA is TGTGCCAGTAGCGCGACAGCCCTGAACACTGAAGCTTTCTTT.